This record concerns one T cell receptor (beta chain) sequence. This entry belongs to a study of blood T cell repertoires in COVID-19. The overall study: The United States, Italy and Spain supplied acute and convalescent COVID-19 samples. PBMCs, B-cell-depleted T cells, or T cells provided the cDNA or gDNA that made up the material.

Trimming removed 2 bases at V and 0 bases at J, with 14 bases between. Looked up from germline, CDR1 is SGHTA and CDR2 is FQGNSA. The CDR3 has 16 residues. Study processing details: Reference gene primers were amplified, and this amplification served to estimate nucleated cell counts. Profiled with immunoSEQ multiplex PCR; TCRdb holds only in-frame clones, not every one. The V and J calls and clone size come from that table; D and trimming were worked out from the DNA. In the table there are 180,000 or so clones, over 75% of which are singletons. The sequence derives from a man aged 60-69 years who had recovered from COVID-19. This sequence joins TRBV7-2 and TRBJ2-7; weak D call: TRBD1 (5 bases). The sequenced sample consisted of peripheral blood. CDR3 coding DNA: TGTGCCAGCAGCTTAAGTTCCAGGGCAAGCTCCTACGAGCAGTACTTC. As protein: CASSLSSRASSYEQYF.